This entry lists 27 T cell receptor beta chains sequenced from one sample in a study of cytomegalovirus exposure and HLA in healthy donors. Use of 60 Vbeta and 13 Jbeta primers characterized the PCR. Data came from immunoSEQ multiplex PCR; TCRdb stores just in-frame clones and leaves some out. The sample has approximately 60,000 clones, roughly 80% seen once. The source material was PBMCs. These receptors originate from a middle-aged man in good health and CMV-seronegative.

This clone showed up just a few times. This CDR3 is CASRTGGYGYTF. The CDR3, as DNA: TGTGCCAGCAGGACAGGGGGCTATGGCTACACCTTC. The gene calls are TRBV27 and TRBJ1-2; TRBD1 aligns across 9 bases. The CDR3 extends over 12 amino acids. With V trimmed by 6 bases and J by 4 bases, 0 bases remained unmatched. CDR1 and CDR2 from the germline V gene are MNHEY and SMNVEV (reference sequence).

This clone has only a few counts. CDR3 loop: CASSQGAGNSPLHF. The CDR3 nucleotides read TGCGCCAGCAGCCAGGGAGCAGGCAATTCACCCCTCCACTTT. The chain is built from TRBV4-3 and TRBJ1-6; D is undetermined. This CDR3 contains 14 residues. Germline CDR1 and CDR2: LGHNA and YSLEER. V lost 3 bases and J 7 bases, leaving 10 bases between the germline ends.

The chain recombines TRBV25-1 with TRBJ1-2; no clear D. Between the trimmed V and J ends, which lost 2 bases and 7 bases, there was a span of 11 bases. The CDR3 is made up of 13 amino acids. Germline assignment: CDR1 MGHDK and CDR2 SYGVNS. The CDR3 nucleotides read TGTGCCAGCAGTGAAGGTCTAAGCTTTGGCTACACCTTC. It is translated as CASSEGLSFGYTF.

J is TRBJ2-3 and V is TRBV7-2; TRBD2 is a possible D gene (5 bases). V was trimmed by 2 bases and J by 5 bases, leaving 11 bases between them. Germline V CDR1 and CDR2: SGHTA, FQGNSA. The CDR3 is made up of 14 amino acids. The CDR3 protein is CASSLNPRGDTQYF. The CDR3 coding sequence is TGTGCCAGCAGCTTAAATCCCCGGGGAGATACGCAGTATTTT.

This clone was counted once. The V gene is TRBV7-2, the J gene TRBJ1-2; 8 nucleotides align to TRBD1. Germline V gene sequence: CDR1 SGHTA, CDR2 FQGNSA. The CDR3 is made up of 13 amino acids. V trimming: 2 bases; J trimming: 8 bases; junction bases outside the gene matches: 4. The CDR3 loop is CASSLPGGIGYTF. CDR3 in DNA: TGTGCCAGCAGCTTACCAGGGGGCATAGGCTACACCTTC.

V and J are TRBV15 and TRBJ2-5, with 15 bases identical to TRBD2. CDR1 is LNHNV and CDR2 is YYDKDF in the germline V gene (reference sequence). The CDR3 loop spans 17 amino acids. V shed 2 bases and J 7 bases; nucleotides not matched to a gene: 8. CDR3 sequence reads: CATSRSGTSGGSRTQYF. CDR3 coding DNA: TGTGCCACCAGCAGATCCGGGACTAGCGGGGGGTCTAGGACCCAGTACTTC.

The chain employs TRBV10-2 and TRBJ2-7; possibly TRBD1 for D (6 bases). There are 15 residues in the CDR3. With 3 bases removed from V and 1 base from J, the gap between germline ends came to 13 bases. Looked up from germline, CDR1 is WSHSY and CDR2 is SAAADI. The CDR3 DNA reads as TGCGCCAGCAGTGACCAGGGGCGTAAGTCCTACGAGCAGTACGTC. It yields the protein CASSDQGRKSYEQYV.

The V gene is TRBV5-1, the J gene TRBJ2-3; weak D call: TRBD2 (5 bases). The CDR3 runs to 17 residues. V was pared by 1 base and J by 3 bases, with 18 bases between. CDR1 is SGHRS and CDR2 is YFSETQ in the germline V gene. CDR3 bases: TGCGCCAGCAGCTTGTTTTCCGGGATTGGGGAGACAGATACGCAGTATTTT. It specifies CASSLFSGIGETDTQYF.

The chain joins TRBV5-1 to TRBJ1-1; perhaps TRBD1 as D (5 bases). This CDR3 is built from 13 residues. Between the trimmed V and J ends, which lost 2 bases and 10 bases, there was a span of 15 bases. The germline V gene has CDR1 SGHRS and CDR2 YFSETQ. The CDR3 nucleotides are TGCGCCAGCAGCTTAAGTGGGGGGTGGACAGCTTTCTTT. This gives the protein CASSLSGGWTAFF.

CDR3 protein: CAWSVMGEGTQYF. In DNA, the CDR3 is TGTGCCTGGAGTGTAATGGGGGAGGGTACGCAGTATTTT. This chain links TRBV30 with TRBJ2-3; 7 nucleotides match TRBD2. Looked up from germline, CDR1 is GTSNPN and CDR2 is SVGIG (reference sequence). V shed 0 bases, J shed 8 bases, and the junction held 5 bases outside the gene matches. This CDR3 is built from 13 residues.

V is TRBV7-6 and J is TRBJ2-2; TRBD1 is a possible D gene (6 bases). The CDR3 spans 21 residues. Trimming shortened V by 0 bases and J by 4 bases, and 27 bases separated the two germline ends. From germline, CDR1 is SGHVS and CDR2 FNYEAQ. The CDR3 DNA follows: TGTGCCAGCAGCTTAGCCCCGGGACAACCTGCACTTGATTCCTCCACCGGGGAGCTGTTTTTT. Amino acids: CASSLAPGQPALDSSTGELFF. Drawing the rest from reference TRBV7-6 and TRBJ2-2, the complete variable domain is GAGVSQSPRYKVTKRGQDVALRCDPISGHVSLYWYRQALGQGPEFLTYFNYEAQQDKSGLPNDRFSAERPEGSISTLTIQRTEQRDSAMYRCASSLAPGQPALDSSTGELFFGEGSRLTVL.

This clone ranks as medium-sized (0.01 to 0.1%). The CDR3 nucleotides read TGTGCCACCAGCAGAGATCCGAACTACGAGCAGTACGTC. Translated, it gives CATSRDPNYEQYV. The rearrangement links TRBV15 to TRBJ2-7, with no clear D. V was cut by 0 bases and J by 3 bases, with 6 bases left in between. The CDR3 length is 13 residues. Germline V CDR1 and CDR2: LNHNV, YYDKDF (reference sequence).

V is TRBV15 and J is TRBJ1-1; TRBD1 agrees at 9 bases. Germline assignment: CDR1 LNHNV and CDR2 YYDKDF (reference sequence). CDR3 length: 17 amino acids. With V trimmed by 0 bases and J by 3 bases, 8 bases remained unmatched. This chain's CDR3 is CATSREGQGRLDTEAFF. The CDR3 nucleotides read TGTGCCACCAGCAGAGAGGGACAGGGAAGGTTGGACACTGAAGCTTTCTTT.

The chain is built from TRBV7-2 and TRBJ2-7; D is uncertain. Trimming stripped 5 bases from V and 3 bases from J, with 14 bases between. The CDR3 length is 14 residues. CDR1 is SGHTA, CDR2 FQGNSA, per germline. The CDR3 DNA is TGTGCCAGCAGCCCACCCCTCCGAGGCTACGAGCAGTACTTC. Encoded protein: CASSPPLRGYEQYF.

The V and J genes are TRBV21-1 and TRBJ2-7; the table names TRBD2, a call not compared with the DNA. TRBV21-1 is a recognized pseudogene. The CDR3 totals 16 residues. The CDR3 spells CASSISKTEEVYEQYF. The CDR3 DNA reads as TGTGCCAGCAGCATTTCAAAGACGGAAGAGGTTTACGAGCAGTACTTC.

The chain couples TRBV5-6 to TRBJ1-6; 8 bases fit TRBD1. Trimming removed 0 bases from V and 1 base from J; junction bases left unmatched: 0. The CDR3 is made up of 16 amino acids. The germline V gene has CDR1 SGHDT and CDR2 YYEEEE. CDR3 amino acids: CASSLDRGSYNSPLHF. DNA for the CDR3: TGTGCCAGCAGCTTGGACAGGGGGTCCTATAATTCACCCCTCCACTTT. Looking up the rest from reference TRBV5-6 and TRBJ1-6 gives the full variable domain: DAGVTQSPTHLIKTRGQQVTLRCSPKSGHDTVSWYQQALGQGPQFIFQYYEEEERQRGNFPDRFSGHQFPNYSSELNVNALLLGDSALYLCASSLDRGSYNSPLHFGNGTRLTVT.

This clone occurred once. The CDR3 DNA follows: TGTGCTAGTGGTTTGTGGGGCCTACGGGACACCATATATTTT. Translated: CASGLWGLRDTIYF. The chain carries TRBV12-5 and TRBJ1-3; D perhaps matches TRBD1 (5 bases). This CDR3 spans 14 amino acids. The V gene's germline CDR1 is LGHNT and CDR2 FRNRAP. Trimming pared 2 bases from V and 8 bases from J, leaving 13 bases between.

The chain combines TRBV30 with TRBJ1-6, with D uncertain. The germline V and J ends were trimmed by 1 base and 8 bases, with 9 bases remaining between them. The CDR3 contains 13 residues. Germline V lookup: CDR1 GTSNPN, CDR2 SVGIG (reference sequence). Written as DNA, the CDR3 is TGTGCCTGGAGTGGAGGGAGGGATTCACCCCTCCACTTT. Translated: CAWSGGRDSPLHF.

In this sample, this clone turned up once. The J gene is TRBJ2-5, the V gene TRBV9, with 7 bases aligning to TRBD2. J gave up 2 bases and V 7 bases, and 2 bases lay outside the gene matches. The CDR3 contains 12 residues. Germline loops: CDR1 SGDLS, CDR2 YYNGEE. The CDR3 DNA reads as TGTGCCAGCGGGGGGGAGCAAGAGACCCAGTACTTC. Its protein is CASGGEQETQYF. Variable domain in full (rest from reference TRBV9 and TRBJ2-5): DSGVTQTPKHLITATGQRVTLRCSPRSGDLSVYWYQQSLDQGLQFLIQYYNGEERAKGNILERFSAQQFPDLHSELNLSSLELGDSALYFCASGGEQETQYFGPGTRLLVL.

V gene TRBV7-2 combines with J gene TRBJ2-2, with 11 nucleotides matching TRBD2. The CDR3 extends over 18 amino acids. J gave up 4 bases and V 5 bases, and 12 bases lay outside the gene matches. Per germline, CDR1 SGHTA and CDR2 FQGNSA. Written as DNA, the CDR3 is TGTGCCAGCAGCCGGGGGCTAGCGGGGGGTCTGAGCACCGGGGAGCTGTTTTTT. Encoded protein: CASSRGLAGGLSTGELFF. Full variable domain (outside the CDR3, taken from reference TRBV7-2 and TRBJ2-2): GAGVSQSPSNKVTEKGKDVELRCDPISGHTALYWYRQSLGQGLEFLIYFQGNSAPDKSGLPSDRFSAERTGGSVSTLTIQRTQQEDSAVYLCASSRGLAGGLSTGELFFGEGSRLTVL.

The chain couples TRBV9 to TRBJ2-3; 10 bases are shared with TRBD1. The CDR3 sequence is 16 residues long. After removal of 3 bases from V and 6 bases from J, the junction contained 10 bases not matched to a gene. Germline-derived CDR1 and CDR2 are SGDLS and YYNGEE. CDR3 amino acids: CASSARDRGLSDTQYF. CDR3 bases: TGTGCCAGCAGCGCGAGGGACAGGGGACTGAGTGATACGCAGTATTTT.

This clone was recorded a few times. This chain joins TRBV11-3 and TRBJ2-3; 10 bases map to TRBD2. The CDR3 is 16 residues long. Losses at the gene ends were 4 bases for V and 1 base for J; bases not matched to a gene: 5. Germline CDR1 reads SGHNT; CDR2 reads YENEEA. CDR3 amino acids: CASSSTGTSGTDTQYF. DNA of the CDR3: TGTGCCAGCAGCTCAACCGGGACTAGCGGCACAGATACGCAGTATTTT. Looking up the rest from reference TRBV11-3 and TRBJ2-3 gives the full variable domain: EAGVVQSPRYKIIEKKQPVAFWCNPISGHNTLYWYLQNLGQGPELLIRYENEEAVDDSQLPKDRFSAERLKGVDSTLKIQPAELGDSAVYLCASSSTGTSGTDTQYFGPGTRLTVL.

The chain uses TRBV9 and TRBJ1-4; D remains ambiguous. The CDR3 covers 15 residues. Trimming pared 0 bases from V and 0 bases from J, leaving 6 bases between. Germline CDR1 and CDR2: SGDLS and YYNGEE. This CDR3 is CASSVGVTTNEKLFF. Written as DNA, the CDR3 is TGTGCCAGCAGCGTAGGTGTTACAACTAATGAAAAACTGTTTTTT.

This chain connects TRBV5-4 to TRBJ1-6; a weak D match, TRBD1 (6 bases). Trimming shortened V by 4 bases and J by 4 bases, and 15 bases separated the two germline ends. The CDR3 runs to 16 residues. Looked up from germline, CDR1 is SGHNT and CDR2 is YYREEE (reference sequence). The CDR3 sequence: CASSTTGAYYNSPLHF. CDR3 in DNA: TGTGCCAGCAGCACGACAGGAGCGTATTATAATTCACCCCTCCACTTT.

This chain connects TRBV25-1 to TRBJ2-1; tentatively, D is TRBD1 (5 bases). Trimming pared 6 bases from V and 10 bases from J, leaving 16 bases between. The CDR3 sequence is 13 residues long. CDR1 is MGHDK, CDR2 SYGVNS, per germline. CDR3: CASSLGDLDEQFF. The CDR3 DNA follows: TGTGCCAGCAGCCTAGGGGATCTGGACGAGCAGTTCTTC.

V usage is TRBV19 and J usage is TRBJ1-1; 9 bases fit TRBD1. The CDR3 spans 17 residues. V lost 8 bases, J lost 0 bases, and 13 bases stayed unmatched. Germline V gene sequence: CDR1 LNHDA, CDR2 SQIVND (reference sequence). The CDR3 nucleotides read TGTGCCAGTCTTTCGGGACAGGGTCTTCCAATGAACACTGAAGCTTTCTTT. As protein: CASLSGQGLPMNTEAFF.

A few counts support this clone. The chain links TRBV5-5 to TRBJ1-1, with D perhaps TRBD1 (6 bases). Per germline, CDR1 SGHKS and CDR2 YYEKEE (reference sequence). This CDR3 contains 14 residues. V lost 3 bases, J lost 3 bases, and 12 bases lay in between. CDR3 sequence: CASSSGGWDTEAFF. CDR3 DNA sequence: TGTGCCAGCAGCTCGGGGGGCTGGGACACTGAAGCTTTCTTT.